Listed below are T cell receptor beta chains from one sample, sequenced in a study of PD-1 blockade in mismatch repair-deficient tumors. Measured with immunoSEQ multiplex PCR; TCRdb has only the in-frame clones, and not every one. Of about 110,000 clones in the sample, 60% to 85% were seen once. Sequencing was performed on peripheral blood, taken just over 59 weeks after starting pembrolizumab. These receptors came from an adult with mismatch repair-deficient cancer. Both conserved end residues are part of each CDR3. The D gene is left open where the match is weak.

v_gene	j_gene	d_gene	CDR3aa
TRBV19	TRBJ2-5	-	CASSGGSGYQETQYF
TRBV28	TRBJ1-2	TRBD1	CASSLGATGTGFGGYTF
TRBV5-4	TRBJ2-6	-	CASSTTRSGANVLTF
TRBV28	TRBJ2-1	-	CASRVRASRGYNEQFF
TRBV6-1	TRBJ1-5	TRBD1	CASSEEGARRNQPQHF
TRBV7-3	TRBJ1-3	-	CASSLNSNFGHSGNTIYF
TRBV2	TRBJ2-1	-	CASRNTGEALNEQFF
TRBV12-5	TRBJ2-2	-	CASGSWVAGELFF
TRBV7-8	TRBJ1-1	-	CASSSGQSNTEAFF
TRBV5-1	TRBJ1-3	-	CASSLGDSGNTIYF
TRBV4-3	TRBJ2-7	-	CASSPGPVSYEQYF
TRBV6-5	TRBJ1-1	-	CASSYSDGLRTEAFF
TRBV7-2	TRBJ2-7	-	CASSQLPLGNEQYF
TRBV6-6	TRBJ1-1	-	CASSYGESQEAFF
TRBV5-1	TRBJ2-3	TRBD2	CASRTGTSGTDTQYF
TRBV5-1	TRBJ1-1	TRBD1	CASSLAGGAGTEAFF
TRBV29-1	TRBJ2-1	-	CSAEQATYNEQLF